This TCR beta chain was recorded in a study of T cell changes during pregnancy in multiple sclerosis. TCRdb keeps only in-frame clones here, not all; method: immunoSEQ multiplex PCR. This sample has tens of thousands of clones, with around 90% found just once. V was shortened by 3 bases and J by 3 bases, with 8 bases between the two germline ends. CDR3 size: 13 residues. CDR1 and CDR2 from the germline V gene are SGHNT and YYREEE (reference sequence). This chain connects TRBV5-4 to TRBJ2-3, with D unresolved. The TCR sequence derives from a female donor with multiple sclerosis, enrolled in a pregnancy study. The specimen comprised CD4+ T cells from peripheral blood mononuclear cells, sampled in the third trimester of pregnancy. For the CDR3, the DNA is TGTGCCAGCAGCTCCCCCGGGACAGATACGCAGTATTTT. It codes for CASSSPGTDTQYF. Using reference TRBV5-4 and TRBJ2-3 for the parts outside the CDR3, the full variable domain is ETGVTQSPTHLIKTRGQQVTLRCSSQSGHNTVSWYQQALGQGPQFIFQYYREEENGRGNFPPRFSGLQFPNYSSELNVNALELDDSALYLCASSSPGTDTQYFGPGTRLTVL.